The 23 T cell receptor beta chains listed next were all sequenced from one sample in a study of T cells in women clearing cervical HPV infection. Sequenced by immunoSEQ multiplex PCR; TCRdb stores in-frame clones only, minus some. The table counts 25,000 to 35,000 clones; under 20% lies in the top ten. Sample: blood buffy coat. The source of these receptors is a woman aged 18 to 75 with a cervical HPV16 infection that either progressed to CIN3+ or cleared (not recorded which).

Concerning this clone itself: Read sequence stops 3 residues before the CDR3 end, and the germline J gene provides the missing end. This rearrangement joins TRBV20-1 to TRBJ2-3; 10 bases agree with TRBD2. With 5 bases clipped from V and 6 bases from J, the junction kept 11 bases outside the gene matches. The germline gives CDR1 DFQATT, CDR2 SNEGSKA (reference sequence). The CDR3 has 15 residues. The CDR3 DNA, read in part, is TGCAGTGCTTCAACCCCCCTAGCGGGAGAGGATACG. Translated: CSASTPLAGEDT. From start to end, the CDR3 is CSASTPLAGEDTQYF.

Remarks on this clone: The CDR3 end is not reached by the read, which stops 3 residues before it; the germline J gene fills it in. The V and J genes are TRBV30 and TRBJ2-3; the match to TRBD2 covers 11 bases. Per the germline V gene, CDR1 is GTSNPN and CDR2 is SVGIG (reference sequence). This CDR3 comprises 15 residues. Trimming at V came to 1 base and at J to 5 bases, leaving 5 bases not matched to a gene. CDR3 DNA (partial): TGTGCCTGGAGTGGCGCGACTAGCGGGGTAGATACG. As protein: CAWSGATSGVDT. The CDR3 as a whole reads CAWSGATSGVDTQYF.

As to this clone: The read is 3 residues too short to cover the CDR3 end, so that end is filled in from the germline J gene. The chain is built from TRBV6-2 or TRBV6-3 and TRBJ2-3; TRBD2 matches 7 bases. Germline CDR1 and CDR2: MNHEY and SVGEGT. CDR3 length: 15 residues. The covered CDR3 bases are TGTGCCAGCAGTTACGATGCTAGCGGCCAAGAGACG. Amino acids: CASSYDASGQET. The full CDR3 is CASSYDASGQETQYF.

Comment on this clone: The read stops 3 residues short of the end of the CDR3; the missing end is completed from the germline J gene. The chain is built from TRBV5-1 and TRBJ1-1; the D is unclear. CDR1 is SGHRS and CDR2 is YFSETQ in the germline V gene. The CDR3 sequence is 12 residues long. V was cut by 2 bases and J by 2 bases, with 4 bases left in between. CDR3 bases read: TGCGCCAGCAGCTTAACAAACACTGAA. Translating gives CASSLTNTE. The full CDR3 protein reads CASSLTNTEAFF.

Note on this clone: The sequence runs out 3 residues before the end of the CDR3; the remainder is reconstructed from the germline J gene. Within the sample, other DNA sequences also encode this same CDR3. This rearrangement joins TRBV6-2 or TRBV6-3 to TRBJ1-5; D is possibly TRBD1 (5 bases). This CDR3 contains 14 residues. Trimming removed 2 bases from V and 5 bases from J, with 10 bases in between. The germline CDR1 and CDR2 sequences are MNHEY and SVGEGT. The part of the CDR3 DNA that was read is TGTGCCAGCAGTTACGTCCAGGGAGATCAGCCC. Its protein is CASSYVQGDQP. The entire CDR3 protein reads CASSYVQGDQPQHF.

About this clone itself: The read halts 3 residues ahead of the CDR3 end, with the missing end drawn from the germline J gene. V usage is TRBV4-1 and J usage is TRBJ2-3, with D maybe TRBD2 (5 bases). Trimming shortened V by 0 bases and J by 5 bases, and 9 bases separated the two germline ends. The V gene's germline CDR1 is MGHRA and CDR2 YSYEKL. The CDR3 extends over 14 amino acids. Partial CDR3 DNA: TGCGCCAGCAGCCAAGATGGTCGGGGAGATACG. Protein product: CASSQDGRGDT. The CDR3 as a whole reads CASSQDGRGDTQYF.

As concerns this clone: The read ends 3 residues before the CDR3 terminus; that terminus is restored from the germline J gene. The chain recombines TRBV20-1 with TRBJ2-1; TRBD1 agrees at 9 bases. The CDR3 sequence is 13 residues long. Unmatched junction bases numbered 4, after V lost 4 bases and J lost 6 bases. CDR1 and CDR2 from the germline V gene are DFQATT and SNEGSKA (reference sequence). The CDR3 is CSATGTGINEQFF. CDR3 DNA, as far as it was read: TGCAGTGCTACCGGGACAGGGATCAATGAG.

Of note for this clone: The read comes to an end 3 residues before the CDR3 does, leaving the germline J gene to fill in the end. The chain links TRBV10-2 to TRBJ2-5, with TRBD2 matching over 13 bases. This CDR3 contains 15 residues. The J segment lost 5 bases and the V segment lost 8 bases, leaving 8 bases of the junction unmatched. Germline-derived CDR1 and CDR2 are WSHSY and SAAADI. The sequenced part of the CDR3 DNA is TGCGCCAGCGGACCGGGACTAGCGGGATTGGAGACC. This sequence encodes CASGPGLAGLET. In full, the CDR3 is CASGPGLAGLETQYF.

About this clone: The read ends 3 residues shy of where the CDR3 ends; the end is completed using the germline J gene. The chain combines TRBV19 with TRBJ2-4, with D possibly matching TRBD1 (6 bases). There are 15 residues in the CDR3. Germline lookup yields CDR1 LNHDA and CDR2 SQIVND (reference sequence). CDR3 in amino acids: CASSSRQAPIYGQYF. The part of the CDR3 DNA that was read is TGTGCCAGTAGCTCTAGACAGGCTCCCATCTATGGT.

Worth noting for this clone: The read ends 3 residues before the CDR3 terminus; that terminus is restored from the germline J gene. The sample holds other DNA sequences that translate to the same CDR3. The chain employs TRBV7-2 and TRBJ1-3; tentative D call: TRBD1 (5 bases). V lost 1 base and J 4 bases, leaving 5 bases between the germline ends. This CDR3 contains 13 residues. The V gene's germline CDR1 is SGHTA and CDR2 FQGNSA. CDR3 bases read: TGTGCCAGCAGCTTAGGACAGGGAAACACC. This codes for CASSLGQGNT. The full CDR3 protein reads CASSLGQGNTIYF.

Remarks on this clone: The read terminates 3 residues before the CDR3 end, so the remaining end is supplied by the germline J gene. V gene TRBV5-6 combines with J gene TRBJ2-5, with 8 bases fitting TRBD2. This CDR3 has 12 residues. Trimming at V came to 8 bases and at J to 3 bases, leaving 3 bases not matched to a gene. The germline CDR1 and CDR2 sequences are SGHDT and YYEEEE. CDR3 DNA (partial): TGTGCCAGTAATAGCGGGAAAGAGACC. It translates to CASNSGKET. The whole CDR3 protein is CASNSGKETQYF. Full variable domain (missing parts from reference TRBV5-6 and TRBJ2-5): DAGVTQSPTHLIKTRGQQVTLRCSPKSGHDTVSWYQQALGQGPQFIFQYYEEEERQRGNFPDRFSGHQFPNYSSELNVNALLLGDSALYLCASNSGKETQYFGPGTRLLVL.

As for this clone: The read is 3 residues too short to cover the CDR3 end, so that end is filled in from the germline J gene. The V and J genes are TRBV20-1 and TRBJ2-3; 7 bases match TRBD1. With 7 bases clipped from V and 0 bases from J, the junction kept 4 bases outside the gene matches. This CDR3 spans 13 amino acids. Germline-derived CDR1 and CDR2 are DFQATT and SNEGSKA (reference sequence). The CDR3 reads CSGGQLSTDTQYF. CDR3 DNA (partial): TGCAGTGGGGGACAGCTTAGCACAGATACG.

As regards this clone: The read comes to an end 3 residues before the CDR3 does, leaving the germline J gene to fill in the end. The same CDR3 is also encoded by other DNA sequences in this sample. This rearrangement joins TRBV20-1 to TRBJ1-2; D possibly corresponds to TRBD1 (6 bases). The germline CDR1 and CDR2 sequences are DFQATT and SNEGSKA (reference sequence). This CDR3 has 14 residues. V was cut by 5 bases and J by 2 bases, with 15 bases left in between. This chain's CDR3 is CSAPAGGANYGYTF. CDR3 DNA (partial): TGCAGTGCTCCCGCGGGGGGGGCCAACTATGGC.

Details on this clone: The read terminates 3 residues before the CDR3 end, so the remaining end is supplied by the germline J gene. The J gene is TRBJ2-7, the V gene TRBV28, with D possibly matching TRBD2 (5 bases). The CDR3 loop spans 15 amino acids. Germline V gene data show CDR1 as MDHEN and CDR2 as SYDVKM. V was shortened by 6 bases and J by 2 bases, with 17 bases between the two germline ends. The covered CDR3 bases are TGTGCCAGCAGCGACGCGGTTCGGGGTCCCTACGAG. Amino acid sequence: CASSDAVRGPYE. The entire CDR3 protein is CASSDAVRGPYEQYF.

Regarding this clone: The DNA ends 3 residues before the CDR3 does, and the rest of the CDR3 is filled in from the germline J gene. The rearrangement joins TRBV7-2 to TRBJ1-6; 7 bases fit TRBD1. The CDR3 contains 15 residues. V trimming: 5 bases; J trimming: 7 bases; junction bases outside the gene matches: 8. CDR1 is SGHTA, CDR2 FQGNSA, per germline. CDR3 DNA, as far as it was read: TGTGCCAGCAGCCTTCCCAGGGGGAACAATTCACCC. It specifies CASSLPRGNNSP. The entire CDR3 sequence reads CASSLPRGNNSPLHF.

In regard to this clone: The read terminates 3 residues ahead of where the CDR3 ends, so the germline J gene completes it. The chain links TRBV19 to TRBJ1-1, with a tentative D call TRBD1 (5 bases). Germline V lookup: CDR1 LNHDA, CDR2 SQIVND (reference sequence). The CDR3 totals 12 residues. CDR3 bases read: TGTGCCAGTAGTATTGGGGGGGAGACA. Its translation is CASSIGGET. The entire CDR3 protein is CASSIGGETAFF. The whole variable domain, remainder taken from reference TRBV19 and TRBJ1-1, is DGGITQSPKYLFRKEGQNVTLSCEQNLNHDAMYWYRQDPGQGLRLIYYSQIVNDFQKGDIAEGYSVSREKKESFPLTVTSAQKNPTAFYLCASSIGGETAFFGQGTRLTVV.

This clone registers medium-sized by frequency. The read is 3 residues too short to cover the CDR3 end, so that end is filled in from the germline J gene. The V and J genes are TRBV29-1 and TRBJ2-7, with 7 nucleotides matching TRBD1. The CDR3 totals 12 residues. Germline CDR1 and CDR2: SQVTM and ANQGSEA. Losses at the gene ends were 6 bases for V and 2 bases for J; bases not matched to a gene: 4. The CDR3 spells CSVSGQAYEQYF. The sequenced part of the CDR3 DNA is TGCAGCGTCAGCGGACAGGCCTACGAG.

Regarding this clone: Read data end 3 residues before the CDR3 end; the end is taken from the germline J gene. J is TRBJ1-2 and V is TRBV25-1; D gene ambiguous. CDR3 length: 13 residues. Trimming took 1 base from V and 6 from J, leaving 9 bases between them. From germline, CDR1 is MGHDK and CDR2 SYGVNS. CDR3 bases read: TGTGCCAGCAGTGAATCTTGGGCCCATGGC. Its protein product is CASSESWAHG. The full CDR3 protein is CASSESWAHGYTF.

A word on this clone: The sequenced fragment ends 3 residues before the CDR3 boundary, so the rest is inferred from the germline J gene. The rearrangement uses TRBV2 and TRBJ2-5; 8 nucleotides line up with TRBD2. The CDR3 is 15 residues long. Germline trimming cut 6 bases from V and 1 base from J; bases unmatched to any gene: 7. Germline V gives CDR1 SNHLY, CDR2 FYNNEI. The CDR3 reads CASRGTSGLQETQYF. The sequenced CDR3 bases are TGTGCCAGCAGAGGAACTAGCGGCCTCCAAGAGACC.

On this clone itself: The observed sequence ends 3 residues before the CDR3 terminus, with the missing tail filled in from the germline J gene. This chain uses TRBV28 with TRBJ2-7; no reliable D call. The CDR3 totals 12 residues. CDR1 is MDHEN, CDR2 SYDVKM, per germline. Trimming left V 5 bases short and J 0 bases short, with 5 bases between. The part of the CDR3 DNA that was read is TGTGCCAGCAGTCCCTTCTCCTACGAG. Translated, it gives CASSPFSYE. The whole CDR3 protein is CASSPFSYEQYF. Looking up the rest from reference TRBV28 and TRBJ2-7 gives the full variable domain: DVKVTQSSRYLVKRTGEKVFLECVQDMDHENMFWYRQDPGLGLRLIYFSYDVKMKEKGDIPEGYSVSREKKERFSLILESASTNQTSMYLCASSPFSYEQYFGPGTRLTVT.

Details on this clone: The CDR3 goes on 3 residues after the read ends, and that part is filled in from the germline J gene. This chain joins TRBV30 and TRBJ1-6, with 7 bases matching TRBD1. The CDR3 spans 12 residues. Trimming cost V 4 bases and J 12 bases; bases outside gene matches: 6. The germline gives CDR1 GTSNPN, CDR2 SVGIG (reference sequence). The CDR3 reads CAWKPGGLPLHF. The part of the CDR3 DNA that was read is TGTGCCTGGAAGCCAGGGGGGTTACCC.

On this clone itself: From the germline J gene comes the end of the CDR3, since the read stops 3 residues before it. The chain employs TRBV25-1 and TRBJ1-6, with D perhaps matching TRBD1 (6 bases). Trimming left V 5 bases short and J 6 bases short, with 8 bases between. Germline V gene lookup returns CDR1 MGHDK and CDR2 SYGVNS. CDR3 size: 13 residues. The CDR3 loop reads CASSTGTNSPLHF. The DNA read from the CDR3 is TGTGCCAGCAGTACAGGGACTAATTCACCC.

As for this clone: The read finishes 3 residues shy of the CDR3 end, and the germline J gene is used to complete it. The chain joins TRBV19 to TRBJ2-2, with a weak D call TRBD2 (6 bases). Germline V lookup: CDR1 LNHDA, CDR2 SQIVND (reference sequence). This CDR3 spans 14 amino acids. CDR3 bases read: TGTGCCAGTAGTAATCAGTGGACTAATGAAAAG. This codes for CASSNQWTNEK. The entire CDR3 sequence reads CASSNQWTNEKLFF.